The 32 T cell receptor beta chains below were found in one sample sequenced in a study of T cells in localized non-small cell lung cancer. Repertoires were generated with immunoSEQ multiplex PCR, while TCRdb's copy carries only in-frame clones and drops some. The sample contains fewer than 3,000 clones, 29% of which appear only once. The material sequenced was lung tumor tissue, taken before any cancer treatment. The receptors were sampled from a woman aged 40-69 years with stage III lung adenocarcinoma.

In this sample, this clone turned up a few times. V and J are TRBV7-5 and TRBJ1-2. TRBV7-5 is noted as a pseudogene. CDR3 size: 16 residues. This CDR3 is CASSLVTSPSGYGYTF. The CDR3 DNA reads TGTGCCAGCAGCTTAGTTACGTCCCCGAGCGGGTATGGCTACACCTTC.

V gene TRBV11-3 combines with J gene TRBJ2-7; D uncertain. Germline V gives CDR1 SGHNT, CDR2 YENEEA. The CDR3 has 15 amino acids. V lost 5 bases and J 1 base, leaving 15 bases between the germline ends. The CDR3 nucleotides read TGTGCCAGCAGCCCAGCAGGTATCCGGTCCTACGAGCAGTACTTC. As protein: CASSPAGIRSYEQYF.

The chain couples TRBV6-8 to TRBJ2-7; 7 nucleotides agree with TRBD2. V trimming: 5 bases; J trimming: 5 bases; junction bases outside the gene matches: 6. Per germline, CDR1 MNHGY and CDR2 SAAAGT. The CDR3 is 13 residues long. CDR3 amino acids: CASSAGGRDEQYF. The CDR3 DNA sequence: TGTGCCAGCAGTGCCGGGGGGAGGGACGAGCAGTACTTC.

V usage is TRBV6-8 and J usage is TRBJ1-1; the D gene is possibly TRBD1 (6 bases). V lost 1 base, J lost 1 base, and 19 bases lay in between. Germline V gene data show CDR1 as MNHGY and CDR2 as SAAAGT. The CDR3 is 18 residues long. CDR3 coding DNA: TGTGCCAGCAGTTACTATAACAGGGTGGGAAAATCGAACACTGAAGCTTTCTTT. Translating gives CASSYYNRVGKSNTEAFF.

V is TRBV19 and J is TRBJ1-5; 12 bases match TRBD1. The trim removed 7 bases at V and 0 bases at J, leaving 7 bases unmatched. Germline V gene sequence: CDR1 LNHDA, CDR2 SQIVND (reference sequence). The CDR3 totals 17 residues. The CDR3 bases are TGTGCCAGTAAACAGGGACAGGGGGCGAATAGCAATCAGCCCCAGCATTTT. Amino acids: CASKQGQGANSNQPQHF.

The V and J genes are TRBV10-2 and TRBJ2-4; D is possibly TRBD2 (5 bases). This CDR3 has 15 residues. In germline, CDR1 is WSHSY, CDR2 SAAADI. V was pared by 2 bases and J by 8 bases, with 16 bases between. The CDR3 bases are TGCGCCAGCAGTGAGCAAGAGGGCTCGGTGGACATTCAGTACTTC. It is translated as CASSEQEGSVDIQYF.

This clone was seen a handful of times. CDR3 loop: CASILSRLTGELFF. CDR3 nucleotide sequence: TGTGCCAGCATCCTAAGCAGACTCACCGGGGAGCTGTTTTTT. The chain employs TRBV11-3 and TRBJ2-2; no clear D gene. The CDR3 is 14 amino acids. Germline values: CDR1 SGHNT, CDR2 YENEEA. Trimming pared 7 bases from V and 4 bases from J, leaving 13 bases between.

The V call is TRBV27, the J call TRBJ1-5; 7 bases match TRBD1. This CDR3 is 18 amino acids long. Germline CDR1 is MNHEY and CDR2 is SMNVEV (reference sequence). V lost 1 base, J lost 3 bases, and 12 bases stayed unmatched. In DNA, the CDR3 is TGTGCCAGCAGTTTATTATCCCTTCTTGACAGGGACAATCAGCCCCAGCATTTT. Amino acids: CASSLLSLLDRDNQPQHF.

The V call is TRBV7-2, the J call TRBJ2-3; possibly TRBD2 for D (6 bases). Trimming stripped 5 bases from V and 5 bases from J, with 20 bases between. Germline V gives CDR1 SGHTA, CDR2 FQGNSA. The CDR3 spans 16 residues. CDR3 loop: CASSQGAGRGEDTQYF. The DNA of the CDR3 is TGTGCCAGCAGCCAAGGAGCGGGCAGAGGCGAAGATACGCAGTATTTT.

This clone was counted once. The rearrangement uses TRBV19 and TRBJ2-7; D is possibly TRBD1 (6 bases). The CDR3 consists of 13 residues. The V end was cut by 6 bases, the J end by 3 bases, with 12 bases between. The germline gives CDR1 LNHDA, CDR2 SQIVND (reference sequence). This CDR3 is CASSRGHLYEQYF. The DNA of the CDR3 is TGTGCCAGTAGCAGGGGACACCTCTACGAGCAGTACTTC.

This clone is termed large. The chain couples TRBV18 to TRBJ2-1, with D possibly matching TRBD1 (5 bases). V was clipped by 5 bases and J by 2 bases, with 10 bases between them. The CDR3 totals 14 residues. CDR1 is KGHSH, CDR2 LQKENI, per germline. The CDR3: CASSEDSTYNEQFF. CDR3 nucleotide sequence: TGTGCCAGCTCAGAAGACAGCACCTACAATGAGCAGTTCTTC.

This sequence joins TRBV6-8 and TRBJ2-1; TRBD2 matches at 9 bases. V dropped 10 bases and J dropped 4; count of bases not matched to a gene: 8. The CDR3 has 14 residues. Germline CDR1 reads MNHGY; CDR2 reads SAAAGT. DNA of the CDR3: TGTGCCACGGCGGGGAGCGGGGGGTACAATGAGCAGTTCTTC. This sequence encodes CATAGSGGYNEQFF.

The genes are TRBV11-3 and TRBJ1-5; D not resolved. CDR3 length: 15 residues. The V end lost 4 bases, the J end lost 2 bases, and 12 bases lay between the germline ends. Per the germline V gene, CDR1 is SGHNT and CDR2 is YENEEA. The CDR3: CASSSELRGNQPQHF. In nucleotides, the CDR3 is TGTGCCAGCAGCTCCGAATTGCGGGGCAATCAGCCCCAGCATTTT.

The chain couples TRBV19 to TRBJ2-3, with TRBD2 matching 9 bases. V trimming: 7 bases; J trimming: 4 bases; junction bases outside the gene matches: 6. This CDR3 contains 14 residues. In germline, CDR1 is LNHDA, CDR2 SQIVND (reference sequence). This CDR3 reads CASKLAGAADTQYF. DNA for the CDR3: TGTGCCAGTAAATTAGCGGGGGCAGCAGATACGCAGTATTTT.

This chain links TRBV14 with TRBJ2-3; 7 nucleotides match TRBD2. J gave up 2 bases and V 4 bases, and 3 bases lay outside the gene matches. Germline CDR1 and CDR2: SGHDN and FVKESK. CDR3 length equals 14 residues. This chain's CDR3 is CASSPAGVTDTQYF. Here the CDR3 DNA reads TGTGCCAGCAGCCCCGCGGGGGTCACAGATACGCAGTATTTT. The full variable domain, rest sourced from reference TRBV14 and TRBJ2-3, is EAGVTQFPSHSVIEKGQTVTLRCDPISGHDNLYWYRRVMGKEIKFLLHFVKESKQDESGMPNNRFLAERTGGTYSTLKVQPAELEDSGVYFCASSPAGVTDTQYFGPGTRLTVL.

This rearrangement joins TRBV5-1 to TRBJ2-3; tentative D call: TRBD2 (5 bases). The CDR3 is 14 residues long. Germline CDR1 is SGHRS and CDR2 is YFSETQ. Trimming shortened V by 0 bases and J by 6 bases, and 11 bases separated the two germline ends. The CDR3 bases are TGCGCCAGCAGCTTGGAAACTAGAGGGGATACGCAGTATTTT. This translates into CASSLETRGDTQYF.

The chain employs TRBV29-1 and TRBJ1-2; D not certain. V was shortened by 1 base and J by 8 bases, with 11 bases between the two germline ends. Germline CDR1 SQVTM, CDR2 ANQGSEA. The CDR3 is 12 amino acids. The CDR3 DNA reads as TGCAGCGTTGAAGGACACGAGGCCGGCTACACCTTC. Amino acid sequence: CSVEGHEAGYTF.

This chain uses TRBV19 with TRBJ2-7; 7 positions match TRBD2. There are 14 residues in the CDR3. Germline CDR1 and CDR2: LNHDA and SQIVND (reference sequence). After removal of 3 bases from V and 7 bases from J, the junction contained 9 bases not matched to a gene. CDR3 nucleotides: TGTGCCAGTAGTATCGTGGGAGGGCCTGAAGAGCAGTACTTC. Translating gives CASSIVGGPEEQYF.

This clone showed up just a few times. The CDR3 DNA reads as TGTGCCAGCAGCCCACAGCCCCAGAGTCCCACTGAAGCTTTCTTT. It encodes CASSPQPQSPTEAFF. The V call is TRBV9, the J call TRBJ1-1; D unresolved. Per germline, CDR1 SGDLS and CDR2 YYNGEE. The CDR3 has 15 residues. The V and J ends lost 4 bases and 4 bases respectively, with 17 bases between them.

With respect to this clone: An end of the junction does not agree with germline; a read error may underlie this. V and J are TRBV6-8 and TRBJ2-7, with TRBD1 identical over 9 bases. Germline V gene data show CDR1 as MNHGY and CDR2 as SAAAGT. The CDR3 sequence is 13 residues long. The chain's CDR3 is CAISPGQGAEQYF. The DNA of the CDR3 is TGTGCCATCAGTCCGGGACAGGGCGCCGAGCAGTACTTC.

The V gene is TRBV6-8, the J gene TRBJ2-1; D gene ambiguous. Trimming took 0 bases from V and 5 from J, leaving 17 bases between them. CDR3 length: 17 amino acids. Per the germline V gene, CDR1 is MNHGY and CDR2 is SAAAGT. CDR3 residues: CASSYSWGRVRHNEQFF. The CDR3, as DNA: TGTGCCAGCAGTTACTCATGGGGTAGGGTTCGACACAATGAGCAGTTCTTC.

The chain recombines TRBV6-8 with TRBJ2-5; 10 bases agree with TRBD2. Looked up from germline, CDR1 is MNHGY and CDR2 is SAAAGT. Trimming removed 5 bases from V and 4 bases from J; junction bases left unmatched: 4. This CDR3 region has 14 residues. The CDR3 sequence: CASSASSGGETQYF. CDR3 coding DNA: TGTGCCAGCAGTGCCTCTAGCGGGGGAGAGACCCAGTACTTC.

The chain is built from TRBV19 and TRBJ2-7; 8 bases agree with TRBD1. The CDR3 loop spans 16 amino acids. Germline V gives CDR1 LNHDA, CDR2 SQIVND (reference sequence). Losses at the gene ends were 6 bases for V and 4 bases for J; bases not matched to a gene: 14. The CDR3 nucleotides are TGTGCCAGTAGCCCCTCCGGGGCAGGGGGCCGATACGAGCAGTACTTC. Protein: CASSPSGAGGRYEQYF.

The rearrangement links TRBV29-1 to TRBJ2-3; D gene unclear. The germline V and J ends were trimmed by 5 bases and 0 bases, with 18 bases remaining between them. Germline CDR1 SQVTM, CDR2 ANQGSEA. CDR3 length: 16 residues. CDR3 residues: CSVSPLTRRSTDTQYF. The CDR3 DNA follows: TGCAGCGTTTCCCCCTTAACACGACGAAGCACAGATACGCAGTATTTT.

This chain joins TRBV23-1 and TRBJ1-2, with D possibly TRBD1 on 5 matching bases. TRBV23-1 qualifies as an ORF whose function is uncertain. The CDR3 contains 17 residues. Trimming pared 2 bases from V and 4 bases from J, leaving 20 bases between. The CDR3 spells CASSQKRGGARTYGYTF. DNA for the CDR3: TGCGCCAGCAGTCAAAAGCGTGGAGGGGCGAGAACCTATGGCTACACCTTC.

The chain joins TRBV11-3 to TRBJ1-5; TRBD1 matches 8 bases. The CDR3 sequence is 15 residues long. Germline V gene data show CDR1 as SGHNT and CDR2 as YENEEA. With 6 bases clipped from V and 3 bases from J, the junction kept 7 bases outside the gene matches. The CDR3, as DNA: TGTGCCAGCAGAATCGACAGGGGATACAATCAGCCCCAGCATTTT. Protein product: CASRIDRGYNQPQHF.

The gene calls are TRBV11-3 and TRBJ2-3, with unresolved D. Germline CDR1 SGHNT, CDR2 YENEEA. Trimming pared 2 bases from V and 4 bases from J, leaving 10 bases between. CDR3 length: 14 residues. The CDR3 DNA reads TGTGCCAGCAGCTTACTAAAAGCCTCAGATACGCAGTATTTT. It specifies CASSLLKASDTQYF.

The chain recombines TRBV12-5 with TRBJ2-6, with D unresolved. Trimming removed 8 bases at V and 0 bases at J, with 8 bases between. The CDR3 has 14 amino acids. Germline values: CDR1 LGHNT, CDR2 FRNRAP. The CDR3 here is CASMESSGANVLTF. For the CDR3, the DNA is TGTGCTAGTATGGAGAGCTCTGGGGCCAACGTCCTGACTTTC.

The gene calls are TRBV2 and TRBJ2-3; D may be TRBD2 (6 bases). Germline lookup yields CDR1 SNHLY and CDR2 FYNNEI. This CDR3 comprises 15 residues. Trimming left V 1 base short and J 2 bases short, with 10 bases between. The CDR3 region is CASSEGGVSTDTQYF. The CDR3 nucleotides are TGTGCCAGCAGTGAAGGGGGGGTATCCACAGATACGCAGTATTTT.

This clone was counted a few times. CDR3 bases: TGTGCCAGCAGCCAAGTCGCAGGTCTGGAGACCCAGTACTTC. It translates to CASSQVAGLETQYF. The rearrangement links TRBV11-3 to TRBJ2-5; D unclear. Between the trimmed V and J ends, which lost 5 bases and 5 bases, there was a span of 15 bases. CDR1 is SGHNT and CDR2 is YENEEA in the germline V gene. CDR3 length: 14 residues.

This clone was observed a handful of times. The chain is built from TRBV11-3 and TRBJ1-4; D not resolved. Trimming took 3 bases from V and 4 from J, leaving 15 bases between them. The V gene's germline CDR1 is SGHNT and CDR2 YENEEA. The CDR3 spans 16 residues. Here the CDR3 reads CASSLAPTDHNEKLFF. CDR3 sequence (DNA): TGTGCCAGCAGCTTGGCCCCCACGGACCATAATGAAAAACTGTTTTTT.

CDR3 coding DNA: TGCGCCAGCAGCCAAGATCTAGGAGTGGCAGGGGAAGAGACCCAGTACTTC. It specifies CASSQDLGVAGEETQYF. The V call is TRBV1, the J call TRBJ2-5; the table's D call TRBD1 went unverified against the DNA. TRBV1 is recorded as a pseudogene. The CDR3 extends over 17 amino acids.